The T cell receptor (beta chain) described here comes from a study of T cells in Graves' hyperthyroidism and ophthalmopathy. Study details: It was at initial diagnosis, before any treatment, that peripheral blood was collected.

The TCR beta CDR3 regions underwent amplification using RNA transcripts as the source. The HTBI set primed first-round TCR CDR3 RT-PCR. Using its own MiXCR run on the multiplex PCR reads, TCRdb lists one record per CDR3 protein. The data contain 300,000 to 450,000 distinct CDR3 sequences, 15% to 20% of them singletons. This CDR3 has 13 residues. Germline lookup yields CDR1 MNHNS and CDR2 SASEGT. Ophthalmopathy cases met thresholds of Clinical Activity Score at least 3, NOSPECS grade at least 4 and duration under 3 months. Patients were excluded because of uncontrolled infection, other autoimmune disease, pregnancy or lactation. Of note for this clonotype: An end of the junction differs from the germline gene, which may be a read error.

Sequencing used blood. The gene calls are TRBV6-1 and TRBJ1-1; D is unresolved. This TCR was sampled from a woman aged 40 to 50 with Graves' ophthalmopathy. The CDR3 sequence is CASKTAGNTEASF. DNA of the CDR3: TGTGCCAGCAAGACGGCGGGGAACACTGAAGCTTCCTTT.